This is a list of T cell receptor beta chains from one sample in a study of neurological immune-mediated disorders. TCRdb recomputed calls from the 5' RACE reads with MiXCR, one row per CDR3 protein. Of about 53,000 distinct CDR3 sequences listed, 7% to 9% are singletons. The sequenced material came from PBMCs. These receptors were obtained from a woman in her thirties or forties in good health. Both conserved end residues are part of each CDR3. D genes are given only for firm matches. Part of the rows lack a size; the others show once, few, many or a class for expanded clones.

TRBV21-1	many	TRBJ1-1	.	TGTGCCAGCAGACAGGGCCCCCAGGGGACTGAAGCTTTCTTT	CASRQGPQGTEAFF
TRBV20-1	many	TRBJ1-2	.	TGCAGTGCATCAGTTAACTATGGCTACACCTTC	CSASVNYGYTF
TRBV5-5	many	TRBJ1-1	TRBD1	TGTGCCAGCAGCAATGGACAGGTCATGAACACTGAAGCTTTCTTT	CASSNGQVMNTEAFF
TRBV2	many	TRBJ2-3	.	TGTGCCAGCAGTGGTACTAGTGGGAATCAAGATACGCAGTATTTT	CASSGTSGNQDTQYF
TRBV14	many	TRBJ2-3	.	TGTGCCAGCAGGCATTCAGGGGAGGCAGATACGCAGTATTTT	CASRHSGEADTQYF
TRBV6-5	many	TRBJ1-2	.	TGTGCCAGCAGTTCCGGGACAATCTATGGCTACACCTTC	CASSSGTIYGYTF
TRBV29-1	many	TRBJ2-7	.	TGCAGCGTCCACGAAGGGGCCTACGAGCAGTACTTC	CSVHEGAYEQYF
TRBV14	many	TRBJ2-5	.	TGTGCCAGCAGCCCTGATGCAGGGTCGTTACGAGAGACCCAGTACTTC	CASSPDAGSLRETQYF
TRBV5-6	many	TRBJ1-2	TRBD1	TGTGCCAGCAGCTTGGAAGGGGGCGTCTATGGCTACACCTTC	CASSLEGGVYGYTF
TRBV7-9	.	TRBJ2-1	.	TGTGCCAGCAGCTTGGATGCTGGTGAGCAGTTCTTC	CASSLDAGEQFF
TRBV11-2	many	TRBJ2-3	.	TGTGCCAGCAGCGCGATCAGGGGGGGCCGCACAGATACGCAGTATTTT	CASSAIRGGRTDTQYF
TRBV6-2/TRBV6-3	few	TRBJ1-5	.	TGTGCCAGCACGGTACGGAGCAATCAGCCCCAGCATTTT	CASTVRSNQPQHF
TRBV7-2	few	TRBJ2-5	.	TGTGCCAGCAGCTTTTTATCCCCAGGGAGAGGAGAGACCCAGTACTTC	CASSFLSPGRGETQYF
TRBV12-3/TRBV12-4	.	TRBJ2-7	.	TGTGCCAGCACCGTCGGCGTTCACGAGCAGTACTTC	CASTVGVHEQYF
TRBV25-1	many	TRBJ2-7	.	TGTGCCAGCACCCAATCAGGGGCGTACTACGAGCAGTACTTC	CASTQSGAYYEQYF
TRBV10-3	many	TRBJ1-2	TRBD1	TGTGCCATCGCCGAATATGGGGGACAGGGGGCCGGGGCCTATGGCTACACCTTC	CAIAEYGGQGAGAYGYTF
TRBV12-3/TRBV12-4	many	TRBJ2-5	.	TGTGCCAGCAGCACGATCCGGGGTTGGGGGACCCAGTACTTC	CASSTIRGWGTQYF
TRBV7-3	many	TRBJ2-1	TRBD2	TGTGCCAGCAGCCTAGTGGGTAGCGGGGGGCTCGCTGAGCAGTTCTTC	CASSLVGSGGLAEQFF
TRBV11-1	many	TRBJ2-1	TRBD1	TGTGCCAGCAGCCCCCGACAGGGGAGAAATGAGCAGTTCTTC	CASSPRQGRNEQFF
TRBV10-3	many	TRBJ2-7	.	TGTGCCATCAGTGGGGACGGGACCTACGAGCAGTACTTC	CAISGDGTYEQYF
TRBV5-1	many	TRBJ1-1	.	TGCGCCAGCACCCAGGATGAAGGAGGGCAAGCTTTCTTT	CASTQDEGGQAFF
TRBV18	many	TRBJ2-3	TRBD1	TGTGCCAGCTCACCACAGGTGGGACAGGGGGATACGCAGTATTTT	CASSPQVGQGDTQYF
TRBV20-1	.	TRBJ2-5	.	TGCAGTGCTAGAGCCCAGAAAGAGACCCAGTACTTC	CSARAQKETQYF
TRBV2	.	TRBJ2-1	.	TGTGCCAGCATTCTACAAGGTTCGGAGTTCTTC	CASILQGSEFF
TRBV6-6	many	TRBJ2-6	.	TGTGCCAGCAGTCCCATCTCTGGGGCCAACGTCCTGACTTTC	CASSPISGANVLTF
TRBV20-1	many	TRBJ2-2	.	TGCAGTGCTGCGACAGGAAAGAACACCGGGGAGCTGTTTTTT	CSAATGKNTGELFF
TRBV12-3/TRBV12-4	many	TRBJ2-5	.	TGTGCCAGCAGTTTCGGTGAGACCCAGTACTTC	CASSFGETQYF
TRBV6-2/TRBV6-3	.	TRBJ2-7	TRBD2	TGTGCCAGCACCTACCGGCTAGCGGGAGCCTACGAGCAGTACTTC	CASTYRLAGAYEQYF
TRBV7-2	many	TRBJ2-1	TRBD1	TGTGCCAGCAGCTTAGCAATCAGACAGGGCTACAATGAGCAGTTCTTC	CASSLAIRQGYNEQFF
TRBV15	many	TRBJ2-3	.	TGTGCCACCAGCAGAGCCCAGGGCACAGATACGCAGTATTTT	CATSRAQGTDTQYF
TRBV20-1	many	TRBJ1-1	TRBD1	TGCAGTGCTAGAGATTCAAACAGGGGAATCGCTGAAGCTTTCTTT	CSARDSNRGIAEAFF
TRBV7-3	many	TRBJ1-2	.	TGTGCCAGCAGCCCGAGGTCAGGGGCTAACTATGGCTACACCTTC	CASSPRSGANYGYTF
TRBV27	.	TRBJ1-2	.	TGTGCCGTCGCCCCCGGCTATGGCTACACCTTC	CAVAPGYGYTF
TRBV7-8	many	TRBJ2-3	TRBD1	TGTGCCAGCAGCCCCCAGACAGGGGGCAGGATGTCGGGCACAGATACGCAGTATTTT	CASSPQTGGRMSGTDTQYF
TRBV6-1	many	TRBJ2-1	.	TGTGCCAGCAGTGAAGGGCTCCACAATGAGCAGTTCTTC	CASSEGLHNEQFF
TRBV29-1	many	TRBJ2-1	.	TGCAGCGTTGAACTAGCCAGTGAGCAGTTCTTC	CSVELASEQFF
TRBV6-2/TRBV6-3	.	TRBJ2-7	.	TGTGCCAGCAGTTACTGGGGCCTTCCGTCTGGCGAGCAGTACTTC	CASSYWGLPSGEQYF
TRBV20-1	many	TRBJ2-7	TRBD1	TGCAGTGCCACCGCGGACAGGGTAGAAAAGCAGTACTTC	CSATADRVEKQYF
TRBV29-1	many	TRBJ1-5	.	TGCAGCGCGGGGATAGGGTGGGATCAGCCCCAGCATTTT	CSAGIGWDQPQHF
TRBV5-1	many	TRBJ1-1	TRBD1	TGCGCCAGCACCTTGGGACAGGGTGTTACTGAAGCTTTCTTT	CASTLGQGVTEAFF